One sample yielded the 28 T cell receptor beta chains listed below, sequenced in a study of spatial heterogeneity in lung cancer (dated by TCRdb to about 2019). Points the paper makes about the study in general: The tumor nonsynonymous mutation count correlated with the number of expanded alpha and beta TCRs within the tumor.

To prepare the library, 5' RACE was applied. Sequencer: NextSeq 500. The raw public reads went through TCRdb reprocessing: fastp at Q25, MiXCR clone calling, in-frame beta chains kept. Every CDR3 protein is listed once, alongside the most common genes and DNA of its rows. This sample is represented by about 30,000 distinct CDR3 sequences; about 7.6% of them were singletons. In total, the top ten clones hold about 25% of the sample. The intended sense of this specimen's time point label: sample taken at primary tumor resection. These receptors' targets are unknown. Specimen: lung tumor tissue, collected at surgery. The receptors were gathered from a male donor with early-stage non-small cell lung cancer.

This chain connects TRBV2 to TRBJ2-7; TRBD1 is a possible D gene (6 bases). CDR3 length: 11 amino acids. The V end lost 6 bases, the J end lost 12 bases, and 15 bases lay between the germline ends. The germline CDR1 and CDR2 sequences are SNHLY and FYNNEI. The DNA of the CDR3 is TGTGCCAGCAGAGATAGGACAGTTCCGTACTTC. Translating it yields CASRDRTVPYF.

Comment on this clonotype: No conserved phenylalanine or tryptophan ends this CDR3, so it is likely a read error. This rearrangement joins TRBV20-1 to TRBJ1-6, with 7 bases aligning to TRBD1. The length of the CDR3 is 17 residues. Trimming removed 5 bases from V and 4 bases from J; junction bases left unmatched: 14. From germline, CDR1 is DFQATT and CDR2 SNEGSKA (reference sequence). CDR3 region: CSASREGAGSYNSPLHL. The CDR3 DNA reads as TGCAGTGCTTCTAGGGAGGGGGCGGGTAGTTATAATTCACCCCTCCACCTT.

This clonotype was observed a single time. V and J are TRBV4-3 and TRBJ1-4; unclear D gene. There are 16 residues in the CDR3. CDR1 and CDR2 (germline): LGHNA, YSLEER. Trimming took off 1 base at V and 0 bases at J, with 9 bases between the two ends. The CDR3 bases are TGCGCCAGCAGCCAAGCGATGGGAGCAACTAATGAAAAACTGTTTTTT. It yields the protein CASSQAMGATNEKLFF.

This clonotype was detected a few times. This chain connects TRBV5-1 to TRBJ2-7, with unresolved D. V was trimmed by 0 bases and J by 5 bases, leaving 6 bases between them. The CDR3 is made up of 12 amino acids. Germline V CDR1 and CDR2: SGHRS, YFSETQ. For the CDR3, the DNA is TGCGCCAGCAGCTTGGGGCACAACGAGCAGTACTTC. Its protein is CASSLGHNEQYF.

Ten or more counts support this clonotype. This chain links TRBV7-2 with TRBJ1-2; no clear D gene. Germline-derived CDR1 and CDR2 are SGHTA and FQGNSA. Trimming shortened V by 3 bases and J by 8 bases, and 10 bases separated the two germline ends. The CDR3 loop spans 12 amino acids. The CDR3 is CASSFGLVGYTF. The CDR3 DNA reads TGTGCCAGCAGCTTCGGTCTAGTCGGCTACACCTTC.

This clonotype has a handful of counts. The chain uses TRBV2 and TRBJ2-2, with 8 positions matching TRBD1. V shed 7 bases, J shed 3 bases, and the junction held 4 bases outside the gene matches. Germline V lookup: CDR1 SNHLY, CDR2 FYNNEI. The CDR3 has 14 amino acids. The CDR3 here is CASIPDRDTGELFF. The CDR3 region has the DNA TGTGCCAGCATTCCGGACAGGGACACCGGGGAGCTGTTTTTT.

This sequence joins TRBV10-3 and TRBJ1-1; no definite D call. The V gene lost 2 bases and the J gene lost 4 bases, with 11 bases spanning the gap. Germline V gene lookup returns CDR1 ENHRY and CDR2 SYGVKD. This CDR3 spans 14 amino acids. DNA of the CDR3: TGTGCCATCAGTGAGATGGGAGTCGGCACTGAAGCTTTCTTT. Encoded protein: CAISEMGVGTEAFF.

This clonotype has only a few counts. CDR3 bases: TGTGCCAGCTCACCAGGAGGCAGGGGTGACACTGAAGCTTTCTTT. It is translated as CASSPGGRGDTEAFF. The gene calls are TRBV18 and TRBJ1-1, with a weak D call TRBD1 (6 bases). Germline V gene sequence: CDR1 KGHSH, CDR2 LQKENI. V lost 2 bases and J lost 3, with 13 bases in between. CDR3 length equals 15 residues.

This clonotype appeared many times. This chain connects TRBV13 to TRBJ1-2; D remains unclear. Germline lookup yields CDR1 PRHDT and CDR2 FYEKMQ (reference sequence). Trimming shortened V by 5 bases and J by 5 bases, and 15 bases separated the two germline ends. This CDR3 has 14 amino acids. In DNA form, the CDR3 reads TGTGCCAGCAGCCCCTGGGGAGGGAAGTATGGCTACACCTTC. Encoded protein: CASSPWGGKYGYTF.

Many counts were recorded for this clonotype. The chain uses TRBV11-1 and TRBJ1-4; 7 positions agree with TRBD1. V gave up 3 bases and J gave up 8 bases; unmatched junction bases: 9. Looked up from germline, CDR1 is SGHAT and CDR2 is FQDESV (reference sequence). The CDR3 has 15 amino acids. The CDR3 region has the DNA TGTGCCAGCAGCTTCCGACAGGGCAATCAAGAAAAACTGTTTTTT. Translating it yields CASSFRQGNQEKLFF.

This clonotype was observed at least ten times. V gene TRBV7-2 combines with J gene TRBJ2-7; D ambiguous. This CDR3 has 13 residues. CDR1 and CDR2 (germline): SGHTA, FQGNSA. V was pared by 5 bases and J by 0 bases, with 8 bases between. DNA of the CDR3: TGTGCCAGCAGCCGATCCGGCTCCTACGAGCAGTACTTC. Protein sequence: CASSRSGSYEQYF.

As regards this clonotype: A much larger clone differs from this one at a single base, so this may be a read error. This chain connects TRBV7-9 to TRBJ1-1; no clear D. This CDR3 contains 12 residues. Per the germline V gene, CDR1 is SEHNR and CDR2 is FQNEAQ (reference sequence). The CDR3 sequence is CVSSLAREGAFF. In DNA form, the CDR3 reads TGTGTCAGCAGCTTAGCGCGGGAGGGAGCTTTCTTT.

This clonotype was picked up many times. The V and J genes are TRBV19 and TRBJ2-5; D not resolved. The CDR3 loop spans 15 amino acids. The germline CDR1 and CDR2 sequences are LNHDA and SQIVND (reference sequence). V was pared by 10 bases and J by 6 bases, with 24 bases between. In DNA, the CDR3 is TGTGCCACCTCCCCCCCGGCAGCCCTTGGAAAGACCCAGTACTTC. This translates into CATSPPAALGKTQYF. The entire variable domain, with the rest obtained from reference TRBV19 and TRBJ2-5, is as follows: DGGITQSPKYLFRKEGQNVTLSCEQNLNHDAMYWYRQDPGQGLRLIYYSQIVNDFQKGDIAEGYSVSREKKESFPLTVTSAQKNPTAFYLCATSPPAALGKTQYFGPGTRLLVL.

This clonotype was seen many times. The chain's CDR3 is CASSADSQETQYF. DNA of the CDR3: TGTGCCAGCTCCGCCGACAGCCAAGAGACCCAGTACTTC. The J gene is TRBJ2-5, the V gene TRBV18; D possibly corresponds to TRBD1 (5 bases). Germline loops: CDR1 KGHSH, CDR2 LQKENI. V dropped 6 bases and J dropped 1 base, with 9 bases sitting between them. This CDR3 is 13 amino acids long. Combining the CDR3 with reference TRBV18 and TRBJ2-5 gives the whole variable domain NAGVMQNPRHLVRRRGQEARLRCSPMKGHSHVYWYRQLPEEGLKFMVYLQKENIIDESGMPKERFSAEFPKEGPSILRIQQVVRGDSAAYFCASSADSQETQYFGPGTRLLVL.

This clonotype was recorded at least ten times. This chain links TRBV5-1 with TRBJ2-5; no clear D. V lost 0 bases to trimming and J lost 1 base, with 1 base between them. CDR3 length: 12 residues. Germline V gene data show CDR1 as SGHRS and CDR2 as YFSETQ. Written as DNA, the CDR3 is TGCGCCAGCAGCTTGGCCCAAGAGACCCAGTACTTC. Amino acids: CASSLAQETQYF.

This clonotype was observed at least ten times. The chain is built from TRBV12-3 or TRBV12-4 and TRBJ1-6, with TRBD1 as a possible D gene (5 bases). Trimming took 4 bases from V and 10 from J, leaving 14 bases between them. This CDR3 region has 14 residues. Here the CDR3 reads CASSYLQGPSPLHF. The CDR3 bases are TGTGCCAGCAGTTATTTGCAGGGTCCCTCACCCCTCCACTTT.

This clonotype was seen at least ten times. The chain employs TRBV7-2 and TRBJ2-5; perhaps TRBD1 as D (6 bases). The CDR3 sequence is 14 residues long. V was pared by 5 bases and J by 3 bases, with 13 bases between. Germline V lookup: CDR1 SGHTA, CDR2 FQGNSA. The CDR3 loop is CASSRRTVEETQYF. For the CDR3, the DNA is TGTGCCAGCAGCCGACGGACAGTGGAAGAGACCCAGTACTTC.

This clonotype was seen a handful of times. This chain connects TRBV5-5 to TRBJ1-1; D remains ambiguous. Trimming stripped 4 bases from V and 6 bases from J, with 22 bases between. The CDR3 loop spans 16 amino acids. CDR1 and CDR2 from the germline V gene are SGHKS and YYEKEE (reference sequence). This CDR3 is CASSPWKGQAGPEAFF. Written as DNA, the CDR3 is TGTGCCAGCAGCCCATGGAAGGGCCAGGCCGGGCCTGAAGCTTTCTTT.

Many counts were recorded for this clonotype. The J gene is TRBJ2-7, the V gene TRBV5-1; D is unresolved. The germline gives CDR1 SGHRS, CDR2 YFSETQ. The CDR3 runs to 15 residues. V shed 4 bases and J shed 1 base, with 15 bases lying between them. CDR3 sequence: CASSLTWGTSYEQYF. CDR3 sequence (DNA): TGCGCCAGCAGCCTGACCTGGGGAACTTCCTACGAGCAGTACTTC.

This clonotype was counted at least ten times. The chain combines TRBV5-1 with TRBJ1-6, with D uncertain. Germline-derived CDR1 and CDR2 are SGHRS and YFSETQ. Trimming shortened V by 4 bases and J by 4 bases, and 9 bases separated the two germline ends. CDR3 size: 14 residues. The CDR3 sequence: CASSTDGYNSPLHF. In DNA, the CDR3 is TGCGCCAGCAGCACGGACGGTTATAATTCACCCCTCCACTTT.

This rearrangement joins TRBV4-1 to TRBJ1-1; 7 bases are shared with TRBD1. J gave up 0 bases and V 6 bases, and 4 bases lay outside the gene matches. Germline V gene data show CDR1 as MGHRA and CDR2 as YSYEKL. The CDR3 has 14 amino acids. The CDR3 bases are TGCGCCAGCAGGGAACAGGGGATGAACACTGAAGCTTTCTTT. It translates to CASREQGMNTEAFF.

This clonotype has at least ten counts. This chain uses TRBV20-1 with TRBJ1-1; TRBD1 matches 10 bases. This CDR3 is 17 amino acids long. V lost 1 base and J lost 0; bases outside the gene matches: 8. CDR1 DFQATT and CDR2 SNEGSKA come from the germline V gene (reference sequence). The CDR3 here is CSARAMAGQGLNTEAFF. DNA for the CDR3: TGCAGTGCTAGAGCCATGGCGGGACAGGGGCTGAACACTGAAGCTTTCTTT.

This clonotype was counted only a few times. The chain uses TRBV6-5 and TRBJ2-1; possibly TRBD1 or TRBD2 for D (7 bases each). In germline, CDR1 is MNHEY, CDR2 SVGAGI. Trimming removed 6 bases at V and 4 bases at J, with 16 bases between. The CDR3 runs to 15 residues. The CDR3 protein is CASSKQGRGYNEQFF. DNA for the CDR3: TGTGCCAGCAGCAAACAGGGGCGGGGGTACAATGAGCAGTTCTTC.

This clonotype was seen many times. The rearrangement uses TRBV5-1 and TRBJ2-3; D may be TRBD2 (6 bases). The germline CDR1 and CDR2 sequences are SGHRS and YFSETQ. CDR3 length: 13 amino acids. Trimming removed 6 bases from V and 1 base from J, with 9 bases in between. The CDR3, as DNA: TGCGCCAGCACCCGCGGGGGCACAGATACGCAGTATTTT. This codes for CASTRGGTDTQYF.

Many counts were recorded for this clonotype. V is TRBV5-1 and J is TRBJ2-7; 8 bases are shared with TRBD1. Germline CDR1 reads SGHRS; CDR2 reads YFSETQ. V was clipped by 1 base and J by 1 base; unmatched bases: 7. The CDR3 has 16 amino acids. Here the CDR3 DNA reads TGCGCCAGCAGCTTGCCAGGGGGCTACGGGTCCTACGAGCAGTACTTC. This gives the protein CASSLPGGYGSYEQYF. Variable domain in full (rest from reference TRBV5-1 and TRBJ2-7): KAGVTQTPRYLIKTRGQQVTLSCSPISGHRSVSWYQQTPGQGLQFLFEYFSETQRNKGNFPGRFSGRQFSNSRSEMNVSTLELGDSALYLCASSLPGGYGSYEQYFGPGTRLTVT.

This clonotype was picked up many times. CDR3 in amino acids: CSARGLAGATYNEQFF. CDR3 coding DNA: TGCAGTGCTAGAGGTCTAGCGGGGGCCACATACAATGAGCAGTTCTTC. The rearrangement uses TRBV20-1 and TRBJ2-1; TRBD2 agrees at 10 bases. Looked up from germline, CDR1 is DFQATT and CDR2 is SNEGSKA (reference sequence). CDR3 size: 16 residues. V lost 1 base, J lost 4 bases, and 7 bases stayed unmatched.

This clonotype was picked up many times. J is TRBJ2-3 and V is TRBV28; the D is unclear. The CDR3 consists of 11 residues. CDR1 MDHEN and CDR2 SYDVKM come from the germline V gene. Trimming shortened V by 8 bases and J by 1 base, and 4 bases separated the two germline ends. The CDR3 loop is CASEGTDTQYF. As DNA, the CDR3 is TGTGCCAGCGAAGGCACAGATACGCAGTATTTT. The entire variable domain, with the rest obtained from reference TRBV28 and TRBJ2-3, is as follows: DVKVTQSSRYLVKRTGEKVFLECVQDMDHENMFWYRQDPGLGLRLIYFSYDVKMKEKGDIPEGYSVSREKKERFSLILESASTNQTSMYLCASEGTDTQYFGPGTRLTVL.

This clonotype was counted many times. The chain recombines TRBV27 with TRBJ2-5; TRBD2 aligns across 10 bases. The CDR3 is 16 residues long. Germline values: CDR1 MNHEY, CDR2 SMNVEV (reference sequence). With V trimmed by 2 bases and J by 5 bases, 8 bases remained unmatched. The CDR3 loop is CASSLASGGASETQYF. CDR3 nucleotide sequence: TGTGCCAGCAGTTTAGCCAGCGGGGGGGCTTCTGAGACCCAGTACTTC.